This record covers a single T cell receptor (beta chain). What it binds is unknown. The repertoire was sequenced with immunoSEQ multiplex PCR; TCRdb's copy has only in-frame clones and lacks some. The profile shows about 350,000 clones, about 88% of them singletons. The data were taken from a study of Ad26.COV2.S vaccination and SARS-CoV-2 variants. For the study at large: Intramuscular Ad26.COV2.S doses were given once or twice, 56 days apart. Broader study findings: Spike-specific TCR breadth was greater in vaccine than placebo recipients. Measurement of non-spike TCR breadth gave similar results in vaccine and placebo recipients.

This CDR3 spans 16 amino acids. Trimming removed 7 bases at V and 6 bases at J, with 21 bases between. Germline values: CDR1 SNHLY, CDR2 FYNNEI. Treatment of the sample: 15 to 20 received Ad26.COV2.S at low or high dose, single or two shots; 5 received placebo; per-sample allocation not given. At day 63 after the first vaccine or placebo injection, samples were drawn. Wuhan-strain spike was delivered by a replication-incompetent Ad26 vector. The clonotype originates from a person aged 18 to 59 who received the Ad26.COV2.S COVID-19 vaccine or a placebo. The specimen comprised peripheral blood, sampled in a trial of Ad26.COV2.S vaccine versus placebo. V usage is TRBV2 and J usage is TRBJ1-4, with D perhaps matching TRBD1 (5 bases). The DNA of the CDR3 is TGTGCCAGCAAAAACTCGGCGGGACTTTCTTATGAAAAACTGTTTTTT. Amino acid sequence: CASKNSAGLSYEKLFF.